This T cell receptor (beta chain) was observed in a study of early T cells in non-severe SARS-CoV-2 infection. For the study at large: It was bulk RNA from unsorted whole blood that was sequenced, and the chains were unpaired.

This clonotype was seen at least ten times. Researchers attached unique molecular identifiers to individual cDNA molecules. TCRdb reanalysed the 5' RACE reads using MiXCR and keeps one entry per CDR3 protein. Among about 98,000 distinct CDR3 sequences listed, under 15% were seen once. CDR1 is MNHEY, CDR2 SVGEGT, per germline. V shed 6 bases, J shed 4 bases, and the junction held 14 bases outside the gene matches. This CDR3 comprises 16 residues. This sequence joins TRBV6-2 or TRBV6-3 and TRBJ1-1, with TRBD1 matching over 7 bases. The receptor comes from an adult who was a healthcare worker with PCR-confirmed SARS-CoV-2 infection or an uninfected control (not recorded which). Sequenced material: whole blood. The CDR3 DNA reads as TGTGCCAGCAGCCCCTACCGGGACAGCTTAGCCACTGAAGCTTTCTTT. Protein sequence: CASSPYRDSLATEAFF.